The 14 T cell receptor beta chains given below trace back to one sample, sequenced in a study of T cell responses to AZD1222 COVID-19 vaccine. Assay: immunoSEQ multiplex PCR; the TCRdb copy retains only in-frame clones and omits some. Here the sample spans approximately 99,000 clones, 90% to 95% being singletons. Sequencing was performed on peripheral blood, taken 28 days after the second AZD1222 dose. These receptors were collected from an adult who received the AZD1222 COVID-19 vaccine.

With regard to this clone: At the DNA level, this CDR3 is encoded by other sequences in the same sample as well. The chain couples TRBV5-1 to TRBJ2-5; D unclear. Trimming shortened V by 4 bases and J by 1 base, and 2 bases separated the two germline ends. This CDR3 is 11 amino acids long. Germline assignment: CDR1 SGHRS and CDR2 YFSETQ. CDR3 in DNA: TGCGCCAGCAGCCTCCAAGAGACCCAGTACTTC. This gives the protein CASSLQETQYF.

This clone was counted a single time. The chain joins TRBV19 to TRBJ2-3, with D perhaps given as TRBD1 or TRBD2 (5 bases each). Germline V gene lookup returns CDR1 LNHDA and CDR2 SQIVND (reference sequence). Trimming pared 3 bases from V and 2 bases from J, leaving 9 bases between. The length of the CDR3 is 14 residues. DNA of the CDR3: TGTGCCAGTAGTATCTGGGGGATCACAGATACGCAGTATTTT. Its translation is CASSIWGITDTQYF. The entire variable domain, with the rest obtained from reference TRBV19 and TRBJ2-3, is as follows: DGGITQSPKYLFRKEGQNVTLSCEQNLNHDAMYWYRQDPGQGLRLIYYSQIVNDFQKGDIAEGYSVSREKKESFPLTVTSAQKNPTAFYLCASSIWGITDTQYFGPGTRLTVL.

The chain links TRBV28 to TRBJ1-6; D uncertain. CDR3 size: 14 residues. Germline assignment: CDR1 MDHEN and CDR2 SYDVKM. V dropped 2 bases and J dropped 13 bases, with 15 bases sitting between them. Written as DNA, the CDR3 is TGTGCCAGCAGTTTAGTCGGTCCCGGCCCCCCCCTCCACTTT. It is translated as CASSLVGPGPPLHF.

This clone was detected only once. The DNA of the CDR3 is TGTGCCAGCAGCAAACAGGGGGCGCGTAACGGCTACACCTTC. Protein sequence: CASSKQGARNGYTF. The chain has TRBV6-5 and TRBJ1-2, with TRBD1 identical over 9 bases. The V gene's germline CDR1 is MNHEY and CDR2 SVGAGI. CDR3 length equals 14 residues. V shed 6 bases, J shed 8 bases, and the junction held 10 bases outside the gene matches.

The chain uses TRBV6-1 and TRBJ2-4, with D unresolved. V was cut by 2 bases and J by 0 bases, with 14 bases left in between. The CDR3 consists of 17 residues. The germline gives CDR1 MNHNS, CDR2 SASEGT. CDR3 loop: CASSELGNRLAKNIQYF. CDR3 bases: TGTGCCAGCAGTGAACTTGGGAACAGACTAGCCAAAAACATTCAGTACTTC.

This clone was seen just once. This sequence joins TRBV2 and TRBJ2-3; no reliable D call. The CDR3 is 13 residues long. Trimming shortened V by 3 bases and J by 2 bases, and 6 bases separated the two germline ends. The germline CDR1 and CDR2 sequences are SNHLY and FYNNEI. The CDR3 DNA sequence: TGTGCCAGCAGTGAGGAGAACACAGATACGCAGTATTTT. Amino acids: CASSEENTDTQYF.

V gene TRBV29-1 combines with J gene TRBJ1-2; 7 bases map to TRBD1. Germline V gene lookup returns CDR1 SQVTM and CDR2 ANQGSEA. The CDR3 consists of 11 residues. The V gene end was trimmed by 4 bases and the J gene end by 8 bases; junction bases not matched to a gene: 4. The CDR3 DNA reads TGCAGCGTTGGGCAGGGGGTGGGCTACACCTTC. As protein: CSVGQGVGYTF.

About this clone itself: The identical CDR3 is also encoded by other nucleotide sequences in the sample. The V gene is TRBV9, the J gene TRBJ1-5; D remains unclear. V lost 0 bases and J 2 bases, leaving 6 bases between the germline ends. The length of the CDR3 is 14 residues. From germline, CDR1 is SGDLS and CDR2 YYNGEE. The CDR3 region has the DNA TGTGCCAGCAGCGTAGGCGCGGGCAATCAGCCCCAGCATTTT. Translating it yields CASSVGAGNQPQHF.

The rearrangement joins TRBV10-3 to TRBJ2-7, with D hard to call. This CDR3 spans 14 amino acids. CDR1 and CDR2 from the germline V gene are ENHRY and SYGVKD. Trimming took off 5 bases at V and 2 bases at J, with 13 bases between the two ends. CDR3 protein: CAISQERIPYEQYF. The CDR3 DNA follows: TGTGCCATCAGTCAAGAGCGTATTCCCTACGAGCAGTACTTC.

V and J are TRBV5-1 and TRBJ2-7; D remains ambiguous. The V gene lost 0 bases and the J gene lost 2 bases, with 3 bases spanning the gap. The CDR3 spans 12 residues. Germline V gene sequence: CDR1 SGHRS, CDR2 YFSETQ. Written as DNA, the CDR3 is TGCGCCAGCAGCTTGGGAGCCTACGAGCAGTACTTC. Protein sequence: CASSLGAYEQYF.

V usage is TRBV28 and J usage is TRBJ2-3; no clear D. Deletions cut 8 bases from V and 6 bases from J, with 15 bases between. This CDR3 is 13 amino acids long. Germline V gene lookup returns CDR1 MDHEN and CDR2 SYDVKM. CDR3 nucleotide sequence: TGTGCCAGCTCGGCACCGGTCCCCGATACGCAGTATTTT. This translates into CASSAPVPDTQYF.

The V call is TRBV7-9, the J call TRBJ1-1, with TRBD1 matching 8 bases. Germline loops: CDR1 SEHNR, CDR2 FQNEAQ (reference sequence). The CDR3 runs 12 residues. V shed 8 bases and J 2 bases; nucleotides not matched to a gene: 1. CDR3 region: CASGQGNTEAFF. The CDR3 nucleotides read TGTGCCAGCGGACAGGGTAACACTGAAGCTTTCTTT.

The chain combines TRBV27 with TRBJ2-7; weak D call: TRBD1 (6 bases). V was clipped by 7 bases and J by 2 bases, with 9 bases between them. The CDR3 loop spans 12 amino acids. Germline CDR1 MNHEY, CDR2 SMNVEV (reference sequence). CDR3 sequence: CASKTGPYEQYF. The CDR3 nucleotides read TGTGCCAGCAAAACAGGGCCCTACGAGCAGTACTTC.

V gene TRBV24-1 combines with J gene TRBJ1-4; tentative D call: TRBD1 (5 bases). CDR1 is KGHDR and CDR2 is SFDVKD in the germline V gene. V lost 7 bases and J 7 bases, leaving 21 bases between the germline ends. This CDR3 spans 16 amino acids. CDR3 bases: TGTGCCACCAGCCACCCGGGGGGTCCTACTGGTGAAAAACTGTTTTTT. It translates to CATSHPGGPTGEKLFF.